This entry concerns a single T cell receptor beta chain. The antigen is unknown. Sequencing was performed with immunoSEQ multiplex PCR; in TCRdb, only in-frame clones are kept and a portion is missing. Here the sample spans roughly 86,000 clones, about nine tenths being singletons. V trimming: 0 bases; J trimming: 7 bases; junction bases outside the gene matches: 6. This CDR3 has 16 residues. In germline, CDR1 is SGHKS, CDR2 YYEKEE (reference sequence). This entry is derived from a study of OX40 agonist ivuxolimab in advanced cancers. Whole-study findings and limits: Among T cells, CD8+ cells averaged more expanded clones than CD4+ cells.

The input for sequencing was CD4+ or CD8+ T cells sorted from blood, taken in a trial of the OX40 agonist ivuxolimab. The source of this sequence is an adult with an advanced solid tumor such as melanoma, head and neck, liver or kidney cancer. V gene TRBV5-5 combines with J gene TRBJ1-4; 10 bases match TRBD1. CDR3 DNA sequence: TGTGCCAGCAGCTTGGGGGGACAGGGGCCGGTTGAAAAACTGTTTTTT. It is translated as CASSLGGQGPVEKLFF.